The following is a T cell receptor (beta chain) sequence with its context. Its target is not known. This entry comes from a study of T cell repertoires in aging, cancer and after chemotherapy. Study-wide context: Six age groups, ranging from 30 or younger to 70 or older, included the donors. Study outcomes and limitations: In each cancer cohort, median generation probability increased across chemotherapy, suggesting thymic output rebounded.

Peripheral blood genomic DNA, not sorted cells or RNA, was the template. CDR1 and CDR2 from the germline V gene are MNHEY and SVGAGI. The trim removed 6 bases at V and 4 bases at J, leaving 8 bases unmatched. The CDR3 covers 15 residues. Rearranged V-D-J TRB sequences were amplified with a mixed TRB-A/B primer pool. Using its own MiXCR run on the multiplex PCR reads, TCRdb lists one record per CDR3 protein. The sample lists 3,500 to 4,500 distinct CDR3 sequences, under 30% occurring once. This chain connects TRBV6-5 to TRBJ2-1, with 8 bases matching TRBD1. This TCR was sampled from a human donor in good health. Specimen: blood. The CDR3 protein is CASSTGTGDYNEQFF. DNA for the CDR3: TGTGCCAGCAGCACCGGGACAGGAGATTACAATGAGCAGTTCTTC.